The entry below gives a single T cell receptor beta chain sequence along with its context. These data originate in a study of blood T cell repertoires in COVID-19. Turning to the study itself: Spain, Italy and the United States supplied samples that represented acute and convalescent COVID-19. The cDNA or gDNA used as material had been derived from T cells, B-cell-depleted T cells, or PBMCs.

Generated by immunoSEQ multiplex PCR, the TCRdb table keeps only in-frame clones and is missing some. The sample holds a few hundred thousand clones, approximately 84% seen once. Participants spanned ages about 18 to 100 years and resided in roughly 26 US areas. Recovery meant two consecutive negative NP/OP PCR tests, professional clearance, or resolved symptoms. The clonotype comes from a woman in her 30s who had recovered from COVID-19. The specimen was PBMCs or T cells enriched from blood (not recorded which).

CDR3 amino acids: CASSHGSGPSGNEQFF. CDR3 DNA: TGCGCCAGCAGCCATGGGAGCGGTCCATCGGGCAATGAGCAGTTCTTC. The V call is TRBV5-1, the J call TRBJ2-1; D is possibly TRBD2 (5 bases). The CDR3 spans 16 residues. CDR1 is SGHRS and CDR2 is YFSETQ in the germline V gene. The V end lost 4 bases, the J end lost 6 bases, and 20 bases lay between the germline ends. The complete variable domain, with remaining parts taken from reference TRBV5-1 and TRBJ2-1, reads KAGVTQTPRYLIKTRGQQVTLSCSPISGHRSVSWYQQTPGQGLQFLFEYFSETQRNKGNFPGRFSGRQFSNSRSEMNVSTLELGDSALYLCASSHGSGPSGNEQFFGPGTRLTVL.